Included here is one TCR beta chain sequence, with context. The data are from a study of T cell changes during pregnancy in multiple sclerosis. The protocol was immunoSEQ multiplex PCR, while the TCRdb copy is restricted to in-frame clones and leaves out a portion. The table lists 57,000 or so clones, approximately 90% of them singletons, with roughly 3.5% in the top ten. Germline V gene lookup returns CDR1 LNHNV and CDR2 YYDKDF (reference sequence). J was trimmed by 3 bases and V by 0 bases; bases with no gene match: 5. The CDR3 has 17 residues. The receptor was derived from a female donor in good health, enrolled as a control in a pregnancy study. The input for sequencing was peripheral blood, taken after pregnancy. The J gene is TRBJ2-1, the V gene TRBV15, with TRBD2 matching 10 bases. The CDR3 nucleotides read TGTGCCACCAGCAGAGATTGGGCTAGCGGGGGCTACAATGAGCAGTTCTTC. Its translation: CATSRDWASGGYNEQFF.